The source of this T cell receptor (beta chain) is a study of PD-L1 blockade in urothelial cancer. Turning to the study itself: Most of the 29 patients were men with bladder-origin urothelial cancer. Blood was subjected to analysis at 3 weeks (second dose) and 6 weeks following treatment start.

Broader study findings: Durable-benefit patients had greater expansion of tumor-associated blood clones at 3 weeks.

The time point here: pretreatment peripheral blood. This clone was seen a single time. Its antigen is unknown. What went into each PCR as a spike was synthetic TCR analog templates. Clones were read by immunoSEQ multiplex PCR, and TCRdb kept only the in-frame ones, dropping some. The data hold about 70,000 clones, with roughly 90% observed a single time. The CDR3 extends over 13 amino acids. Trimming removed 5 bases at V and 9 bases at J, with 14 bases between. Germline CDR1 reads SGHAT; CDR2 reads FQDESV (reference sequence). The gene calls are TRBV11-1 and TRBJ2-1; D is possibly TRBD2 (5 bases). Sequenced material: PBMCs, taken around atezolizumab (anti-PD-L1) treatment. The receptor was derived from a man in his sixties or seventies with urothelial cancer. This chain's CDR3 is CASSPRRAGEQFF. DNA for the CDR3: TGTGCCAGCAGCCCCAGGCGGGCTGGTGAGCAGTTCTTC. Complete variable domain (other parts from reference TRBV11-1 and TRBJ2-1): EAEVAQSPRYKITEKSQAVAFWCDPISGHATLYWYRQILGQGPELLVQFQDESVVDDSQLPKDRFSAERLKGVDSTLKIQPAELGDSAMYLCASSPRRAGEQFFGPGTRLTVL.